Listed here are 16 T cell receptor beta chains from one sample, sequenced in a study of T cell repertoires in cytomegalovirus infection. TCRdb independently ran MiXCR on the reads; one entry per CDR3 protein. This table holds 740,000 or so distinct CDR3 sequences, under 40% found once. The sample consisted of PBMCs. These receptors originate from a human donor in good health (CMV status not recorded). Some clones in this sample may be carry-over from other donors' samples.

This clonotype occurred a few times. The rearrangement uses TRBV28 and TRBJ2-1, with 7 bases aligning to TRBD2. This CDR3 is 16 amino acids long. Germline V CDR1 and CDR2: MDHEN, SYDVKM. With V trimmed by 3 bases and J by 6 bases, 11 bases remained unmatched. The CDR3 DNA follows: TGTGCCAGCAGTTTTAATTGGCGGGAGTCGAGCAATGAGCAGTTCTTC. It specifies CASSFNWRESSNEQFF.

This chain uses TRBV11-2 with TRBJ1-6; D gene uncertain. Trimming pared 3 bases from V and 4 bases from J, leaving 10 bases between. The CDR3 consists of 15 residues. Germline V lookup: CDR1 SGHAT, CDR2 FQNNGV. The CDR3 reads CASSFSGEYNSPLHF. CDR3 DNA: TGTGCCAGCAGCTTTAGTGGCGAATATAATTCACCCCTCCACTTT.

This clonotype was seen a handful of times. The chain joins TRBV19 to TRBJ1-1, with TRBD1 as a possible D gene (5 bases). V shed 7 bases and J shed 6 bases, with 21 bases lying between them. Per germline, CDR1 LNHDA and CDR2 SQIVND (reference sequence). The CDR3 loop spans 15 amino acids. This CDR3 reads CASTMGDLRRAEAFF. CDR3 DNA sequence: TGTGCCAGTACCATGGGGGATTTAAGGCGGGCTGAAGCTTTCTTT.

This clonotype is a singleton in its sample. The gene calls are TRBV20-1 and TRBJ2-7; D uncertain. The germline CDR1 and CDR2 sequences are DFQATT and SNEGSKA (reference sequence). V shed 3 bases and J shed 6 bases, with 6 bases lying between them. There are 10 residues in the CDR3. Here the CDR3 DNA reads TGCAGTGCTAGTCAGTCCGAGCAGTACTTC. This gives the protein CSASQSEQYF.

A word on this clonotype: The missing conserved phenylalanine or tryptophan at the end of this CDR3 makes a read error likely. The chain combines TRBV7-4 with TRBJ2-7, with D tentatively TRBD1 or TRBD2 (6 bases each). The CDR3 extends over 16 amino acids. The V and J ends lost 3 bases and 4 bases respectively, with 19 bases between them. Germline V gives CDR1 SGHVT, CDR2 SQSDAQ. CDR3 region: CASSFSQTGGRYEQYL. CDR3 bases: TGTGCCAGCAGCTTCTCTCAGACAGGAGGGCGGTACGAGCAGTACTTA.

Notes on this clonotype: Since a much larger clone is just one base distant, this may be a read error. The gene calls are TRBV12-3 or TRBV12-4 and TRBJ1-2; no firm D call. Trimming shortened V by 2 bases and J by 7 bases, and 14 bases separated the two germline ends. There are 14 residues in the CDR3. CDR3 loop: CASSLSAVAGGYTF. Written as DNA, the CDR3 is TGTGCCAGCAGTTTAAGCGCGGTGGCGGGTGGCTACACCTTC.

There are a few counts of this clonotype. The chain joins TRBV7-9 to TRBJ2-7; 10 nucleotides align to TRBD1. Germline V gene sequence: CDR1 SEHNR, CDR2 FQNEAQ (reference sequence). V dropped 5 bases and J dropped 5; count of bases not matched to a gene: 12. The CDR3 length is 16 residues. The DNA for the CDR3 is TGTGCCAGCAGCCAATTGCCGGGACAGGGGTCCCACGAGCAGTACTTC. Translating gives CASSQLPGQGSHEQYF.

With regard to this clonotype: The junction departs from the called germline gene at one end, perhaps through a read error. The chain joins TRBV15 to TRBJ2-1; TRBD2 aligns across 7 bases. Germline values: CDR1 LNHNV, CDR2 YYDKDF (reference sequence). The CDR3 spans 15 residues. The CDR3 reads CTTSRGLGEDNEQFF. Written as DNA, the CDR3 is TGTACCACCAGCAGAGGACTAGGGGAAGACAATGAGCAGTTCTTC.

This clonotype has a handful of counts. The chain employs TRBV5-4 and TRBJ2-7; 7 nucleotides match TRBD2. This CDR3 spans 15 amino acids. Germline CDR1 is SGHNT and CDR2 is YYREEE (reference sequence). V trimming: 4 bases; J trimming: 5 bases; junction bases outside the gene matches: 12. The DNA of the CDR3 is TGTGCCAGCAGCGCTCCTCGGGGGGAGGCCGACGAGCAGTACTTC. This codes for CASSAPRGEADEQYF.

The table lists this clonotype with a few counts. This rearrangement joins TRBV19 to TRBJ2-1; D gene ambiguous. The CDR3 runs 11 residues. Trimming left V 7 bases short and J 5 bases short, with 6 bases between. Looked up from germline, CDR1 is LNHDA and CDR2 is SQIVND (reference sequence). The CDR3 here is CASTRHNEQFF. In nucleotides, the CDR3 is TGTGCCAGTACCCGGCACAATGAGCAGTTCTTC.

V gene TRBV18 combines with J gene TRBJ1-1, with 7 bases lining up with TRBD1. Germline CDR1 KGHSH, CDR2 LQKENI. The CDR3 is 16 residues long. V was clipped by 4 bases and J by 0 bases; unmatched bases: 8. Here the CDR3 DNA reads TGTGCCAGCTCACTCCTTGGGACAGCAATGAACACTGAAGCTTTCTTT. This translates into CASSLLGTAMNTEAFF. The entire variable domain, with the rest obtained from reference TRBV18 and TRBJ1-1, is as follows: NAGVMQNPRHLVRRRGQEARLRCSPMKGHSHVYWYRQLPEEGLKFMVYLQKENIIDESGMPKERFSAEFPKEGPSILRIQQVVRGDSAAYFCASSLLGTAMNTEAFFGQGTRLTVV.

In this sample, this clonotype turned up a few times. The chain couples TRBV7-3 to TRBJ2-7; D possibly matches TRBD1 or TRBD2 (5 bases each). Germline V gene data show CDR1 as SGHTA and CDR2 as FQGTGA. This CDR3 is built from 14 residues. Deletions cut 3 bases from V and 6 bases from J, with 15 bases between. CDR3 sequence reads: CASSLGDGSSEQYF. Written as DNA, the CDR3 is TGTGCCAGCAGCTTGGGGGACGGATCATCCGAGCAGTACTTC.

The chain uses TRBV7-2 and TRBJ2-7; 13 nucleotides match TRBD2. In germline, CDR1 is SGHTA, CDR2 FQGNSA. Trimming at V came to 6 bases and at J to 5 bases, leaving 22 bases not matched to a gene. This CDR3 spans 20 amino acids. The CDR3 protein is CASSLRLRFLRTSGRDEQYF. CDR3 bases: TGTGCCAGCAGTCTCAGATTAAGATTTCTTCGGACTAGCGGGAGAGACGAGCAGTACTTC.

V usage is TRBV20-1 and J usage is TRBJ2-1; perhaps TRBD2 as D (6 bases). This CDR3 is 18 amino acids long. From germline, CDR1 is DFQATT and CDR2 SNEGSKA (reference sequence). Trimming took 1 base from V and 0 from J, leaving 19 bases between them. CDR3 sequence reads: CSARVTSSGLSSYNEQFF. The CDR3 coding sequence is TGCAGTGCTAGAGTGACGTCCAGCGGGCTAAGCTCCTACAATGAGCAGTTCTTC.

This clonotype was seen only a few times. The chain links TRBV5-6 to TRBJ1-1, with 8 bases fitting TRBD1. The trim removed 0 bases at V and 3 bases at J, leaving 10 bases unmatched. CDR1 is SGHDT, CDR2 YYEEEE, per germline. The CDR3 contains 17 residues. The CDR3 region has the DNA TGTGCCAGCAGCTTGGTTTCCATCGGCAGGGGGCACACTGAAGCTTTCTTT. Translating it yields CASSLVSIGRGHTEAFF.

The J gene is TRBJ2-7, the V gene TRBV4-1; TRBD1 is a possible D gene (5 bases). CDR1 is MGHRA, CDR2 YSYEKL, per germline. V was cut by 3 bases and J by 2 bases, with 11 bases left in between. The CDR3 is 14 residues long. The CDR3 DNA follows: TGCGCCAGCAGCCAGGGGCAGGGTACCTACGAGCAGTACTTC. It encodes CASSQGQGTYEQYF.